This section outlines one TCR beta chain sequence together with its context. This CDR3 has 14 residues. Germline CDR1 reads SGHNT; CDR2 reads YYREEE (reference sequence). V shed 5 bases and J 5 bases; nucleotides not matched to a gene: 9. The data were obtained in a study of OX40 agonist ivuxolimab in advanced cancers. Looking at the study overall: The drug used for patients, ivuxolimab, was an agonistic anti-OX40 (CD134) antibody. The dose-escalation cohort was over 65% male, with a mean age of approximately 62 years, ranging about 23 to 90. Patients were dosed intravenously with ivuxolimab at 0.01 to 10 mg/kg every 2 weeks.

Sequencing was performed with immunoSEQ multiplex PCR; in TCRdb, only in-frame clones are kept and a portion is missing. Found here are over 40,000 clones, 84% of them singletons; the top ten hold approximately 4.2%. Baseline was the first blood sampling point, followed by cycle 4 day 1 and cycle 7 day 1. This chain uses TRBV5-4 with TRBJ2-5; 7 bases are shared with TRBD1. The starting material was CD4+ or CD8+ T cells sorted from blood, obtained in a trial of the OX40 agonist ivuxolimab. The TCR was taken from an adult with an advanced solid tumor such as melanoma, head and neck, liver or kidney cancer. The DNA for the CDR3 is TGTGCCAGCAGAACCGACAGGGTGCTGGAGACCCAGTACTTC. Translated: CASRTDRVLETQYF.